This T cell receptor beta chain was identified in a study of vaccination and CD4 T cells after COVID-19. The wider study: Collection of post-vaccine samples followed dose two by a median 72 days, spanning a range of 14 to 241. Overlapping SARS-CoV-2, HCoV-NL63, HCoV-OC43 and HCoV-229E spike peptides stimulated the cells.

A remark on this clonotype: Its target is not known.

V was cut by 1 base and J by 4 bases, with 19 bases left in between. Germline V gene sequence: CDR1 SEHNR, CDR2 FQNEAQ (reference sequence). The CDR3 is made up of 17 amino acids. Treatment denoted: approximately 11-day PBMC culture with coronavirus spike peptide pools or control peptides (ViraFEST assay). Cell culture was performed with 2.2 million or so PBMCs per well in the presence of about 10 IU/ml IL-2 and 10 ug/ml peptide pools. Scientists ran DNA taken from cultured CD4+ T cells through the Oncomine TCR Beta short-read assay for sequencing. TCRdb re-called the PCR reads through MiXCR, storing one row per CDR3 protein. The sample includes 20,000 to 25,000 distinct CDR3 sequences, about 39% of them seen just once.

The clonotype was recovered from a human donor who had recovered from COVID-19. The chain couples TRBV7-9 to TRBJ1-2; D is unclear. This sample comprised CD4+ T cells from blood, cultured in vitro, obtained before SARS-CoV-2 vaccination. CDR3: CASSLGGGPYEGYGYTF. The CDR3 bases are TGTGCCAGCAGCTTAGGTGGCGGGCCATACGAAGGCTATGGCTACACCTTC.